These 11 T cell receptor beta chains were all obtained from the same sample, sequenced in a study of molecular identifiers for immune sequencing clone quantification. In TCRdb, the PCR reads were re-called with MiXCR into one record per CDR3 protein. The top ten hold approximately 0.75% of the sample, which has more than 550,000 distinct CDR3 sequences, around 25% seen once. What was sequenced was naive CD8+ T cells from blood, with Jurkat cell RNA spiked in. Subset reported: FACS-sorted CD8+CD4-CCR7+CD45RA+ naive T cells. The receptors come from a human donor in good health. Some libraries in this study had Jurkat cell RNA spiked in.

In this sample, this clonotype turned up many times. The gene calls are TRBV7-8 and TRBJ2-6; D is ambiguous. This CDR3 is built from 20 residues. From germline, CDR1 is SGHVS and CDR2 FQNEAQ. V shed 1 base and J shed 0 bases, with 19 bases lying between them. CDR3 amino acids: CASSLDFLRAASSGANVLTF. The CDR3 DNA follows: TGTGCCAGCAGCTTAGATTTTCTAAGGGCAGCAAGCTCTGGGGCCAACGTCCTGACTTTC.

The chain joins TRBV6-5 to TRBJ2-7; 14 nucleotides match TRBD2. Trimming at V came to 4 bases and at J to 6 bases, leaving 5 bases not matched to a gene. CDR1 is MNHEY, CDR2 SVGAGI, per germline. The CDR3 is 15 amino acids. This chain's CDR3 is CASSSGTSGRAEQYF. CDR3 bases: TGTGCCAGCAGTTCCGGGACTAGCGGGAGAGCCGAGCAGTACTTC.

Notes on this clonotype: This may be a read error: a much more frequent sequence differs by one nucleotide. This sequence joins TRBV7-2 and TRBJ2-2, with unresolved D. The CDR3 is 14 amino acids. CDR1 is SGHTA and CDR2 is FQGNSA in the germline V gene. Deletions cut 4 bases from V and 1 base from J, with 7 bases between. The CDR3 region is CASSCYLNTGELFF. The DNA of the CDR3 is TGTGCCAGCAGCTGCTATCTGAACACCGGGGAGCTGTTTTTT.

The CDR3 sequence is CSARDLSGASYEQYF. The CDR3 DNA reads TGCAGTGCTAGAGATCTTAGCGGGGCCTCCTACGAGCAGTACTTC. The chain joins TRBV20-1 to TRBJ2-7, with 8 bases fitting TRBD2. CDR1 and CDR2 (germline): DFQATT, SNEGSKA (reference sequence). After removal of 0 bases from V and 0 bases from J, the junction contained 4 bases not matched to a gene. The CDR3 is 15 amino acids.

This clonotype was detected only a few times. This sequence joins TRBV27 and TRBJ2-7; 11 bases agree with TRBD1. The CDR3 contains 14 residues. The trim removed 0 bases at V and 7 bases at J, leaving 2 bases unmatched. CDR1 is MNHEY and CDR2 is SMNVEV in the germline V gene (reference sequence). CDR3 bases: TGTGCCAGCAGTTTATCGGGGACAGGGGGTGAGCAGTACTTC. Amino acid sequence: CASSLSGTGGEQYF.

A few counts support this clonotype. The chain is built from TRBV5-1 and TRBJ2-4; the match to TRBD1 covers 9 bases. With 2 bases clipped from V and 7 bases from J, the junction kept 4 bases outside the gene matches. There are 14 residues in the CDR3. The germline CDR1 and CDR2 sequences are SGHRS and YFSETQ. CDR3 loop: CASSLGQGINIQYF. The CDR3, as DNA: TGCGCCAGCAGCTTAGGACAGGGGATTAACATTCAGTACTTC. Drawing the rest from reference TRBV5-1 and TRBJ2-4, the complete variable domain is KAGVTQTPRYLIKTRGQQVTLSCSPISGHRSVSWYQQTPGQGLQFLFEYFSETQRNKGNFPGRFSGRQFSNSRSEMNVSTLELGDSALYLCASSLGQGINIQYFGAGTRLSVL.

Comment on this clonotype: This CDR3 is missing its conserved last phenylalanine or tryptophan, likely due to a read error. As DNA, the CDR3 is TGTGCCACCAGCAGTTTACCTATGTACCAAGAGACCCAGTACCTC. This gives the protein CATSSLPMYQETQYL. The rearrangement uses TRBV15 and TRBJ2-5; no clear D gene. The CDR3 has 15 residues. V was pared by 3 bases and J by 0 bases, with 11 bases between. Germline V lookup: CDR1 LNHNV, CDR2 YYDKDF (reference sequence).

J is TRBJ1-5 and V is TRBV9, with D hard to call. The CDR3 has 15 residues. CDR1 SGDLS and CDR2 YYNGEE come from the germline V gene. Trimming removed 3 bases from V and 0 bases from J, with 10 bases in between. Written as DNA, the CDR3 is TGTGCCAGCAGCGAGGACGGGATTAGCAATCAGCCCCAGCATTTT. Translated: CASSEDGISNQPQHF.

The chain employs TRBV30 and TRBJ2-7; 7 nucleotides line up with TRBD1. Germline lookup yields CDR1 GTSNPN and CDR2 SVGIG (reference sequence). Losses at the gene ends were 2 bases for V and 7 bases for J; bases not matched to a gene: 2. CDR3 length equals 11 residues. The CDR3 nucleotides are TGTGCCTGGAGTCAGGGGGTTGAGCAGTACTTC. Its protein is CAWSQGVEQYF.

There are many counts of this clonotype. This rearrangement joins TRBV6-2 or TRBV6-3 to TRBJ2-3; perhaps D is TRBD1 or TRBD2 (6 bases each). Germline assignment: CDR1 MNHEY and CDR2 SVGEGT. Trimming shortened V by 6 bases and J by 3 bases, and 19 bases separated the two germline ends. The length of the CDR3 is 16 residues. CDR3 region: CASSPAGGGTTDTQYF. The CDR3 DNA reads TGTGCCAGCAGCCCCGCAGGAGGGGGGACAACAGATACGCAGTATTTT.

This clonotype was detected ten times or more. This chain uses TRBV12-3 or TRBV12-4 with TRBJ2-3; D might be TRBD1 or TRBD2, each matching 5 bases. V gave up 3 bases and J gave up 5 bases, with 9 bases separating them. This CDR3 region has 13 residues. DNA of the CDR3: TGTGCCAGCAGTTTGAGGGGTATAGATACGCAGTATTTT. Translating it yields CASSLRGIDTQYF.